These T cell receptor beta chains were read from a single sample in a study of cytomegalovirus exposure and HLA in healthy donors. Libraries were prepared by immunoSEQ multiplex PCR; TCRdb keeps only in-frame clonotypes and omits some of them. This listing includes about 200,000 clones. Material: PBMCs. These TCRs come from a girl aged 2 to 10 in good health and CMV-seropositive. CDR3s include the opening cysteine and the closing phenylalanine or tryptophan. A D gene is named only where the DNA matches it firmly.

V,D,J,DNA,CDR3
TRBV5-8,NA,TRBJ1-4,TGTGCCAGCCGCCCTGGTGGCACGACTAATGAAAAACTGTTTTTT,CASRPGGTTNEKLFF
TRBV19,TRBD1,TRBJ1-5,TGTGCCAGTAGTATAGAGCCAGGGGGGACCTGGCAGCCCCAGCATTTT,CASSIEPGGTWQPQHF
TRBV28,TRBD2,TRBJ2-2,TGTGCCAGCAGTTTAGGACTAGCGGGAGGGACCGGGGAGCTGTTTTTT,CASSLGLAGGTGELFF
TRBV2,NA,TRBJ1-2,TGTGCCAGCAGTGGCTTCCCGACAGCGAACTATGGCTACACCTTC,CASSGFPTANYGYTF
TRBV29-1,TRBD1,TRBJ1-1,TGCAGCGTGCAACTGGCAACAGGGGGCCTGAACACTGAAGCTTTCTTT,CSVQLATGGLNTEAFF
TRBV19,NA,TRBJ2-1,TGTGCCAGTAGCCCCCCCCCTGGCTACCCACAGGGATGGCAGTTCTTC,CASSPPPGYPQGWQFF
TRBV9,TRBD1,TRBJ2-2,TGTGCCAGCAGCGTAGAAACAGGGGTCGGGGAGCTGTTTTTT,CASSVETGVGELFF
TRBV25-1,NA,TRBJ2-2,TGTGCCAGCAGTGGAAGGGGTTACGGCGGGGAGCTGTTTTTT,CASSGRGYGGELFF
TRBV6-5,NA,TRBJ2-6,TGTGCCAGCCAGAGCGCGGGGGCCAACGTCCTGACTTTC,CASQSAGANVLTF
TRBV25-1,NA,TRBJ2-5,TGTGCCAGCAGTGAATTTTCTGCAGGCCAAGAGACCCAGTACTTC,CASSEFSAGQETQYF
TRBV27,NA,TRBJ2-5,TGTGCCAGCAGTTTAAAACAGGGGGGGCCTTTAGAGACCCAGTACTTC,CASSLKQGGPLETQYF
TRBV6-5,NA,TRBJ2-7,TGTGCCAGCAGTTACGGGTCAGGGGTAACCTACGAGCAGTACTTC,CASSYGSGVTYEQYF
TRBV25-1,NA,TRBJ1-2,TGTGCCAGCAGTGATGGCAGCTATGGCTACACCTTC,CASSDGSYGYTF
TRBV27,TRBD1,TRBJ1-2,TGTGCCAGCTTCGGACAGGCCCCCCTCTACACCTTC,CASFGQAPLYTF
TRBV10-1,NA,TRBJ2-3,TGCGCCAGCAGTGAGCACTATCTGGCGCAGTATTTT,CASSEHYLAQYF
TRBV14,NA,TRBJ2-7,TGTGCCAGCAGCCAAGGCAGGGCAGAGCAGTACTTC,CASSQGRAEQYF
TRBV29-1,NA,TRBJ2-3,TGCAGCGTAACAGGGTACAGCACAGATACGCAGTATTTT,CSVTGYSTDTQYF
TRBV28,TRBD1,TRBJ1-1,TGTGCCAGCAGCCGACGACAGGGAGTCGGGACTGAAGCTTTCTTT,CASSRRQGVGTEAFF
TRBV18,TRBD2,TRBJ2-7,TGTGCCAGTTCCCGCGGGGGGACCGAGCAGTACTTC,CASSRGGTEQYF
TRBV6-5,NA,TRBJ2-2,TGTGCCAGCAAGTCCCGCGGATACACCGGGGAGCTGTTTTTT,CASKSRGYTGELFF
TRBV19,NA,TRBJ1-4,TGTGCCAGTAGTATTATAGGGAGTGAAAAACTGTTTTTT,CASSIIGSEKLFF
TRBV19,TRBD1,TRBJ2-1,TGTGCCAGTAGTTCAGGGGGATTGGGTTACAATGAGCAGTTCTTC,CASSSGGLGYNEQFF
TRBV6-1,NA,TRBJ1-1,TGTGCCAGCAGTTTTTCGGGGGGGACTGAAGCTTTCTTT,CASSFSGGTEAFF
TRBV10-2,NA,TRBJ2-7,TGCGCCAGCGGCGGCTACGAGCAGTACTTC,CASGGYEQYF
TRBV29-1,NA,TRBJ1-2,TGCAGCGTCGTCGGGACTTTAGATGGCTACACCTTC,CSVVGTLDGYTF